These 12 T cell receptor beta chains were all obtained from the same sample, sequenced in a study of blood T cells in healthy people across ages. PCR was performed a second time for roughly 7 to 11 cycles using a sample-barcoded 5' primer and a J-beta primer mix. MiXCR, run by TCRdb on the 5' RACE reads, gives a single entry per CDR3 protein. The data show 850,000 to 1,000,000 distinct CDR3 sequences, 45% to 50% seen once. The specimen was blood. All receptors derive from a man in his thirties or forties in good health.

This clonotype showed up just a few times. The rearrangement joins TRBV4-1 to TRBJ1-4; 9 nucleotides align to TRBD1. V lost 3 bases and J lost 5; bases outside the gene matches: 4. This CDR3 region has 15 residues. Germline V gene lookup returns CDR1 MGHRA and CDR2 YSYEKL. CDR3 nucleotide sequence: TGCGCCAGCAGCCATCGGACAGGGGACAATGAAAAACTGTTTTTT. Translation: CASSHRTGDNEKLFF.

The rearrangement uses TRBV28 and TRBJ2-3, with a possible D match to TRBD2 (6 bases). In germline, CDR1 is MDHEN, CDR2 SYDVKM. This CDR3 spans 15 amino acids. Trimming removed 6 bases at V and 3 bases at J, with 16 bases between. CDR3 sequence reads: CASSPGGALTDTQYF. DNA for the CDR3: TGTGCCAGCAGCCCAGGCGGGGCCCTAACAGATACGCAGTATTTT.

The rearrangement links TRBV27 to TRBJ2-1; 11 bases fit TRBD2. The DNA end favors TRBJ2-7, so the J call may be wrong. Germline CDR1 is MNHEY and CDR2 is SMNVEV (reference sequence). This CDR3 contains 15 residues. The DNA of the CDR3 is TGTGCCAGCAGGTTAGCGGGGGGGTTCCACAATGAGCAGTACTTC. Its protein product is CASRLAGGFHNEQYF.

The V and J genes are TRBV30 and TRBJ1-4; a weak D match, TRBD1 (6 bases). V lost 1 base and J 7 bases, leaving 13 bases between the germline ends. The CDR3 is made up of 14 amino acids. Germline assignment: CDR1 GTSNPN and CDR2 SVGIG (reference sequence). The CDR3: CAWSGGQGSEKLFF. The CDR3 DNA reads as TGTGCCTGGAGTGGTGGGCAGGGGAGTGAAAAACTGTTTTTT.

The sample holds a few counts of this clonotype. The chain links TRBV14 to TRBJ2-1; D gene unclear. Looked up from germline, CDR1 is SGHDN and CDR2 is FVKESK. The CDR3 has 14 amino acids. The V end was cut by 0 bases, the J end by 7 bases, with 10 bases between. The CDR3 coding sequence is TGTGCCAGCAGCCAAGAGAAGGTTGGGAATGAGCAGTTCTTC. The encoded protein is CASSQEKVGNEQFF.

This clonotype was found a few times. The chain employs TRBV3-1 and TRBJ2-1; tentatively, D is TRBD1 (5 bases). The V gene's germline CDR1 is LGHDT and CDR2 YNNKEL (reference sequence). This CDR3 contains 16 residues. V was clipped by 7 bases and J by 0 bases, with 16 bases between them. The CDR3 is CASTMMQGSSYNEQFF. CDR3 DNA sequence: TGTGCCAGCACCATGATGCAGGGTAGCTCCTACAATGAGCAGTTCTTC.

This clonotype was counted once. The rearrangement uses TRBV3-1 and TRBJ2-5, with 8 bases identical to TRBD2. V lost 1 base, J lost 11 bases, and 9 bases stayed unmatched. Germline V gene sequence: CDR1 LGHDT, CDR2 YNNKEL (reference sequence). The CDR3 totals 14 residues. This CDR3 is CASSQGGLVGEQYF. CDR3 bases: TGTGCCAGCAGCCAAGGGGGACTAGTGGGGGAGCAGTACTTC.

The chain recombines TRBV10-3 with TRBJ1-2, with 8 nucleotides matching TRBD1. The CDR3 length is 14 residues. The junction had 7 bases not matched to a gene; V was cut back by 7 bases and J by 3 bases. Germline V gene sequence: CDR1 ENHRY, CDR2 SYGVKD. In nucleotides, the CDR3 is TGTGCCATCAAGATACAGGGGGTCGACTATGGCTACACCTTC. It yields the protein CAIKIQGVDYGYTF.

In its sample, this clonotype was seen a few times. CDR3: CASSPGQVFGELFF. CDR3 nucleotides: TGCGCCAGCAGCCCGGGACAGGTGTTCGGGGAGCTGTTTTTT. The V call is TRBV5-1, the J call TRBJ2-2, with TRBD1 matching 8 bases. This CDR3 region has 14 residues. The J segment lost 7 bases and the V segment lost 4 bases, leaving 6 bases of the junction unmatched. Germline lookup yields CDR1 SGHRS and CDR2 YFSETQ.

The chain uses TRBV2 and TRBJ1-6; TRBD1 is a possible D gene (5 bases). Germline loops: CDR1 SNHLY, CDR2 FYNNEI. This CDR3 spans 14 amino acids. Trimming cost V 3 bases and J 7 bases, with 10 bases left between them. CDR3 residues: CASSEGRGNSPLHF. DNA of the CDR3: TGTGCCAGCAGTGAGGGGCGCGGAAATTCACCCCTCCACTTT.

V usage is TRBV3-1 and J usage is TRBJ2-3, with D perhaps given as TRBD1 or TRBD2 (5 bases each). CDR3 length: 16 amino acids. V dropped 1 base and J dropped 2 bases, with 13 bases sitting between them. The germline V gene has CDR1 LGHDT and CDR2 YNNKEL (reference sequence). CDR3 residues: CASSQVRQTITDTQYF. CDR3 in DNA: TGTGCCAGCAGCCAAGTTCGACAGACTATCACAGATACGCAGTATTTT.

This clonotype was seen many times. The chain combines TRBV10-3 with TRBJ2-4, with 7 bases lining up with TRBD2. The germline gives CDR1 ENHRY, CDR2 SYGVKD. CDR3 length: 14 amino acids. With 3 bases clipped from V and 5 bases from J, the junction kept 4 bases outside the gene matches. The CDR3 spells CAISESGRENIQYF. CDR3 sequence (DNA): TGTGCCATCAGTGAATCAGGGAGGGAAAACATTCAGTACTTC.